Listed here are 23 T cell receptor beta chains from one sample, sequenced in a study of T cells in localized non-small cell lung cancer. Repertoires were generated with immunoSEQ multiplex PCR, while TCRdb's copy carries only in-frame clones and drops some. In the table there are a few thousand clones, 35% to 55% of which are singletons. The material sequenced was lung tumor tissue, taken before any cancer treatment. The receptors were sampled from a man aged 40 to 70 with stage I lung adenocarcinoma.

The gene calls are TRBV30 and TRBJ2-5; D is possibly TRBD2 (6 bases). Per germline, CDR1 GTSNPN and CDR2 SVGIG (reference sequence). This CDR3 comprises 14 residues. Trimming stripped 3 bases from V and 1 base from J, with 12 bases between. CDR3 loop: CAWRVGGGQETQYF. CDR3 nucleotides: TGTGCCTGGAGGGTGGGGGGTGGCCAAGAGACCCAGTACTTC. The full variable domain, its missing parts supplied by reference TRBV30 and TRBJ2-5, is SQTIHQWPATLVQPVGSPLSLECTVEGTSNPNLYWYRQAAGRGLQLLFYSVGIGQISSEVPQNLSASRPQDRQFILSSKKLLLSDSGFYLCAWRVGGGQETQYFGPGTRLLVL.

This chain uses TRBV9 with TRBJ2-7; TRBD1 matches at 7 bases. With V trimmed by 6 bases and J by 3 bases, 6 bases remained unmatched. Germline CDR1 SGDLS, CDR2 YYNGEE. The CDR3 has 13 amino acids. The CDR3 DNA sequence: TGTGCCAGCAATCGGGACAGATACTACGAGCAGTACTTC. This sequence encodes CASNRDRYYEQYF. The whole variable domain, filled in from reference TRBV9 and TRBJ2-7, reads DSGVTQTPKHLITATGQRVTLRCSPRSGDLSVYWYQQSLDQGLQFLIQYYNGEERAKGNILERFSAQQFPDLHSELNLSSLELGDSALYFCASNRDRYYEQYFGPGTRLTVT.

The chain combines TRBV19 with TRBJ2-7; a weak D match, TRBD2 (5 bases). Germline CDR1 LNHDA, CDR2 SQIVND (reference sequence). The ends were cut back, 6 bases at V and 3 bases at J, with 12 bases in the middle. The CDR3 spans 13 residues. CDR3 DNA: TGTGCCAGTAGGCCTGGAGGTTTCTACGAGCAGTACTTC. This encodes CASRPGGFYEQYF.

The gene calls are TRBV5-1 and TRBJ1-1, with 9 bases identical to TRBD1. V lost 4 bases, J lost 1 base, and 5 bases stayed unmatched. Germline CDR1 reads SGHRS; CDR2 reads YFSETQ. The CDR3 spans 15 residues. CDR3 in amino acids: CASSPRDRENTEAFF. The CDR3 DNA follows: TGCGCCAGCAGCCCCCGGGACAGGGAGAACACTGAAGCTTTCTTT.

This clone appeared a few times. The chain joins TRBV23-1 to TRBJ2-1; 11 bases agree with TRBD2. TRBV23-1 falls under the ORF class, with uncertain function. The CDR3 sequence is 16 residues long. V trimming: 0 bases; J trimming: 5 bases; junction bases outside the gene matches: 3. The CDR3 reads CASSQSTGLADNEQFF. The CDR3 DNA sequence: TGCGCCAGCAGTCAATCGACGGGACTAGCGGACAATGAGCAGTTCTTC.

This sequence joins TRBV6-7 and TRBJ1-3; D gene unclear. TRBV6-7 is sorted into the ORF group, with uncertain function. This CDR3 contains 18 residues. V was cut by 5 bases and J by 8 bases, with 28 bases left in between. CDR3 region: CASSRLDRPQPRVDTIYF. Written as DNA, the CDR3 is TGTGCCAGCAGTAGGTTAGATAGGCCCCAGCCGAGGGTAGACACCATATATTTT.

The chain carries TRBV18 and TRBJ2-5; D possibly corresponds to TRBD1 (6 bases). The CDR3 contains 17 residues. Trimming shortened V by 1 base and J by 0 bases, and 15 bases separated the two germline ends. Germline CDR1 and CDR2: KGHSH and LQKENI. The CDR3 DNA sequence: TGTGCCAGCTCACCACTTGGTAGTGGACAGCACCAAGAGACCCAGTACTTC. Translating gives CASSPLGSGQHQETQYF. Based on the CDR3 plus reference TRBV18 and TRBJ2-5, the full variable domain is NAGVMQNPRHLVRRRGQEARLRCSPMKGHSHVYWYRQLPEEGLKFMVYLQKENIIDESGMPKERFSAEFPKEGPSILRIQQVVRGDSAAYFCASSPLGSGQHQETQYFGPGTRLLVL.

Within the sample, this clone is medium-sized. Within the sample, other DNA sequences also encode this same CDR3. The chain uses TRBV9 and TRBJ1-1; D remains ambiguous. V was trimmed by 4 bases and J by 6 bases, leaving 13 bases between them. The CDR3 spans 13 residues. Germline V lookup: CDR1 SGDLS, CDR2 YYNGEE. This chain's CDR3 is CASSPRTASEAFF. In nucleotides, the CDR3 is TGTGCCAGCAGCCCCAGGACGGCTTCTGAAGCTTTCTTT. Full variable domain (outside the CDR3, taken from reference TRBV9 and TRBJ1-1): DSGVTQTPKHLITATGQRVTLRCSPRSGDLSVYWYQQSLDQGLQFLIQYYNGEERAKGNILERFSAQQFPDLHSELNLSSLELGDSALYFCASSPRTASEAFFGQGTRLTVV.

J is TRBJ2-3 and V is TRBV11-3; D may be TRBD2 (5 bases). Trimming shortened V by 6 bases and J by 2 bases, and 12 bases separated the two germline ends. Germline assignment: CDR1 SGHNT and CDR2 YENEEA. The CDR3 loop spans 14 amino acids. In DNA, the CDR3 is TGTGCCAGCAGGGCCGGGATCCTCACAGATACGCAGTATTTT. Its translation: CASRAGILTDTQYF.

This clone was counted only a few times. The J gene is TRBJ1-5, the V gene TRBV6-8; 9 bases agree with TRBD1. After removal of 6 bases from V and 5 bases from J, the junction contained 8 bases not matched to a gene. This CDR3 has 15 amino acids. The germline V gene encodes CDR1 MNHGY and CDR2 SAAAGT. The CDR3 reads CASSRQGGLYQPQHF. CDR3 nucleotide sequence: TGTGCCAGCAGCAGACAGGGGGGTTTGTATCAGCCCCAGCATTTT.

This clone was seen a few times. This rearrangement joins TRBV18 to TRBJ2-1; D assignment may be TRBD1 or TRBD2 (7 bases each). Germline CDR1 KGHSH, CDR2 LQKENI. This CDR3 contains 16 residues. V lost 4 bases and J lost 4, with 17 bases in between. The CDR3 region is CASSLMTGRGYNEQFF. Written as DNA, the CDR3 is TGTGCCAGCTCACTTATGACAGGGAGGGGATACAATGAGCAGTTCTTC.

The J gene is TRBJ1-3, the V gene TRBV4-1; the match to TRBD1 covers 7 bases. The germline V gene has CDR1 MGHRA and CDR2 YSYEKL. Trimming at V came to 1 base and at J to 0 bases, leaving 6 bases not matched to a gene. The CDR3 has 17 residues. The CDR3 is CASSQGDRVVSGNTIYF. The CDR3 nucleotides are TGCGCCAGCAGCCAAGGAGACAGGGTGGTCTCTGGAAACACCATATATTTT.

The rearrangement links TRBV6-8 to TRBJ2-5; TRBD2 aligns across 14 bases. The CDR3 length is 15 residues. CDR1 is MNHGY and CDR2 is SAAAGT in the germline V gene. Germline trimming cut 6 bases from V and 4 bases from J; bases unmatched to any gene: 4. The CDR3 DNA follows: TGTGCCAGCAGGGGACTAGCGGGAGAAGGAGAGACCCAGTACTTC. This translates into CASRGLAGEGETQYF.

The chain couples TRBV25-1 to TRBJ1-2; D possibly corresponds to TRBD1 (6 bases). CDR1 is MGHDK, CDR2 SYGVNS, per germline. The V end lost 3 bases, the J end lost 6 bases, and 11 bases lay between the germline ends. This CDR3 is 13 amino acids long. CDR3 bases: TGTGCCAGCAGTGACTGGGGGCAGGATGGCTACACCTTC. Its protein is CASSDWGQDGYTF.

This chain uses TRBV6-8 with TRBJ1-4, with D possibly being TRBD1 (5 bases). Trimming took off 2 bases at V and 8 bases at J, with 12 bases between the two ends. The length of the CDR3 is 14 residues. In germline, CDR1 is MNHGY, CDR2 SAAAGT. CDR3 sequence: CASSYVSGREKLFF. CDR3 nucleotide sequence: TGTGCCAGCAGTTACGTTTCGGGACGGGAAAAACTGTTTTTT.

In its sample, this clone was seen a few times. The rearrangement links TRBV19 to TRBJ2-4, with D possibly TRBD1 on 6 matching bases. Trimming shortened V by 6 bases and J by 1 base, and 16 bases separated the two germline ends. CDR1 and CDR2 (germline): LNHDA, SQIVND (reference sequence). The CDR3 is 16 residues long. In DNA form, the CDR3 reads TGTGCCAGTAGGGACAGATACTTTACGGCCAAAAACATTCAGTACTTC. Translating gives CASRDRYFTAKNIQYF.

V and J are TRBV6-8 and TRBJ2-7; 9 nucleotides align to TRBD2. This CDR3 contains 16 residues. The ends lost 6 bases at V and 3 bases at J; junction bases unmatched: 12. The germline CDR1 and CDR2 sequences are MNHGY and SAAAGT. CDR3 in amino acids: CASSPGVAGAHYEQYF. In DNA, the CDR3 is TGTGCCAGCAGCCCCGGGGTAGCGGGGGCCCACTACGAGCAGTACTTC.

CDR3 nucleotides: TGTGCCAGTAGTCGGAGGGGACAGAACACTGAAGCTTTCTTT. Translation: CASSRRGQNTEAFF. This rearrangement joins TRBV19 to TRBJ1-1; TRBD1 might be the D (6 bases). V lost 5 bases and J 1 base, leaving 11 bases between the germline ends. In germline, CDR1 is LNHDA, CDR2 SQIVND (reference sequence). This CDR3 region has 14 residues.

The rearrangement uses TRBV29-1 and TRBJ1-1; D remains ambiguous. The CDR3 runs to 15 residues. Germline CDR1 is SQVTM and CDR2 is ANQGSEA. The V end lost 2 bases, the J end lost 0 bases, and 13 bases lay between the germline ends. The CDR3, as DNA: TGCAGCGTTGAACCCCTTTCCTTTTTGAACACTGAAGCTTTCTTT. Amino acids: CSVEPLSFLNTEAFF.

The rearrangement uses TRBV5-1 and TRBJ2-1; D perhaps matches TRBD1 (5 bases). This CDR3 has 14 residues. Trimming left V 5 bases short and J 4 bases short, with 13 bases between. CDR1 is SGHRS, CDR2 YFSETQ, per germline. The CDR3 sequence: CASSSDSTYNEQFF. The CDR3 coding sequence is TGCGCCAGCAGTTCTGACAGTACTTACAATGAGCAGTTCTTC.

The chain links TRBV18 to TRBJ1-5, with D possibly matching TRBD1 (5 bases). The CDR3 sequence is 17 residues long. Trimming pared 3 bases from V and 0 bases from J, leaving 15 bases between. Looked up from germline, CDR1 is KGHSH and CDR2 is LQKENI. The CDR3 loop reads CASSPKPTAYSNQPQHF. The CDR3 DNA sequence: TGTGCCAGCTCACCCAAGCCGACAGCCTATAGCAATCAGCCCCAGCATTTT.

This clone was recorded once. The rearrangement uses TRBV15 and TRBJ2-7; possibly TRBD2 for D (6 bases). The CDR3 is 15 amino acids. Germline CDR1 and CDR2: LNHNV and YYDKDF (reference sequence). Between the trimmed V and J ends, which lost 1 base and 3 bases, there was a span of 13 bases. CDR3 bases: TGTGCCACCAGCAGAGCCGGGGACTCGATCTACGAGCAGTACTTC. Amino acid sequence: CATSRAGDSIYEQYF.

This chain uses TRBV11-3 with TRBJ2-7, with 8 bases identical to TRBD1. Germline V lookup: CDR1 SGHNT, CDR2 YENEEA. V was clipped by 5 bases and J by 3 bases; unmatched bases: 6. There are 14 residues in the CDR3. CDR3 DNA: TGTGCCAGCAGCAGGGGACAGGCGGTCTACGAGCAGTACTTC. It yields the protein CASSRGQAVYEQYF.